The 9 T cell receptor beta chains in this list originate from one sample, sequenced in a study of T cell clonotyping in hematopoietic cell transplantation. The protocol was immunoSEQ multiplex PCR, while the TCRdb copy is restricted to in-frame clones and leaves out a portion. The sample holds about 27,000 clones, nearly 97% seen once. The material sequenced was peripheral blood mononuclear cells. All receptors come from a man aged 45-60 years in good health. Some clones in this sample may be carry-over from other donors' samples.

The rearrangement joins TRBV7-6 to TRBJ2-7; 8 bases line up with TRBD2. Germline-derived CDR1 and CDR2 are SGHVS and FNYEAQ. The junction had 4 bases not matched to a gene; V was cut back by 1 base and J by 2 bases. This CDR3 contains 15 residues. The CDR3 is CASSLGSGKTYEQYF. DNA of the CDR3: TGTGCCAGCAGCTTAGGTAGCGGGAAGACCTACGAGCAGTACTTC.

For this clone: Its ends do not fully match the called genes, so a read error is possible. CDR3 sequence: CASSLVGGAQNPNAEAFF. Written as DNA, the CDR3 is TGTGCCAGCAGCTTAGTGGGGGGGGCGCAAAACCCGAACGCTGAAGCTTTCTTT. The rearrangement joins TRBV7-2 to TRBJ1-1, with a possible D match to TRBD1 (6 bases). The CDR3 consists of 18 residues. Germline V lookup: CDR1 SGHTA, CDR2 FQGNSA.

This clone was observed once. CDR3 nucleotide sequence: TGTGCCAGCAGTGAAGCAATGGAATCCTGGGTGTATTCACCCCTCCACTTT. Its translation: CASSEAMESWVYSPLHF. The J gene is TRBJ1-6, the V gene TRBV2, with unresolved D. The V end lost 0 bases, the J end lost 8 bases, and 17 bases lay between the germline ends. Germline CDR1 is SNHLY and CDR2 is FYNNEI. This CDR3 region has 17 residues.

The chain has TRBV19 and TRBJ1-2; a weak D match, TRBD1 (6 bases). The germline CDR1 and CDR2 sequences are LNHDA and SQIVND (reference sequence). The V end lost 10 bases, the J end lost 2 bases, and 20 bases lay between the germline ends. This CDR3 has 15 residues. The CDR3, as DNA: TGTGCCACCCAACCGACAGGACGACTCAACTATGGCTACACCTTC. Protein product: CATQPTGRLNYGYTF.

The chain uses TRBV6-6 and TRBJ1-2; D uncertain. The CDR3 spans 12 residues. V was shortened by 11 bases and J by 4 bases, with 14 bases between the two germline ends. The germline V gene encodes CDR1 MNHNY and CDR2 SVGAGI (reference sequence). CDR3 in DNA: TGTGCCTCCCAAGGGCAGAGCTATGGCTACACCTTC. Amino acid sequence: CASQGQSYGYTF.

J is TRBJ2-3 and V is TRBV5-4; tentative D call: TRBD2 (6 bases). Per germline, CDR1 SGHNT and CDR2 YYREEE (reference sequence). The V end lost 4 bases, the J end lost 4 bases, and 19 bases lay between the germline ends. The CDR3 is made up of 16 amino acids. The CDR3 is CASSALYGRGSDTQYF. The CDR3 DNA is TGTGCCAGCAGCGCCCTTTACGGGCGGGGCTCAGATACGCAGTATTTT.

CDR3 nucleotides: TGTGCCAGCAGCCAAGGAGAATTGGGACTAGCGGGGTACGAGCAGTACTTC. It translates to CASSQGELGLAGYEQYF. The rearrangement links TRBV14 to TRBJ2-7; 13 bases are a match to TRBD2. Germline loops: CDR1 SGHDN, CDR2 FVKESK. This CDR3 has 17 residues. Losses at the gene ends were 1 base for V and 4 bases for J; bases not matched to a gene: 7.

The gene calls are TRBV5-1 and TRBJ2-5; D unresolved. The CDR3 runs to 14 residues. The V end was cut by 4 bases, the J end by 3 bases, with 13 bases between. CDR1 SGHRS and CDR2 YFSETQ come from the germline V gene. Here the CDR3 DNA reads TGCGCCAGCAGCATCGACGGTCCCAAAGAGACCCAGTACTTC. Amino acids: CASSIDGPKETQYF.

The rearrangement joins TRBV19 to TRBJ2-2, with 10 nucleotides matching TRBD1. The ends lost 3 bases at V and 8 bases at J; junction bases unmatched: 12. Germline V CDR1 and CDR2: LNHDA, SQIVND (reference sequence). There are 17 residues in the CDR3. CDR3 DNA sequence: TGTGCCAGTAGTATCGGAAGGGGGACAGGGGTCGTGGGGGAGCTGTTTTTT. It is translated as CASSIGRGTGVVGELFF. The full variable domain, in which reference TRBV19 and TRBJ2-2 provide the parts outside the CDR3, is DGGITQSPKYLFRKEGQNVTLSCEQNLNHDAMYWYRQDPGQGLRLIYYSQIVNDFQKGDIAEGYSVSREKKESFPLTVTSAQKNPTAFYLCASSIGRGTGVVGELFFGEGSRLTVL.